This paragraph reports one TCR beta chain. Its target is unknown. This entry is derived from a study of cytomegalovirus exposure and HLA in healthy donors. In the study overall: Unique TCRs from HLA-typed donors, roughly 87 million of them, were held in an early data release. Study-wide results and caveats: Most subjects' HLA-A and HLA-B alleles were reportedly predicted from TCR beta sequences.

Germline CDR1 and CDR2: SGHNT and YYREEE (reference sequence). CDR3 length equals 14 residues. The ends lost 1 base at V and 3 bases at J; junction bases unmatched: 1. Vbeta (60) and Jbeta (13) primers were used in the PCR. Sequencing used immunoSEQ multiplex PCR; TCRdb keeps in-frame clones, though not all of them. The sample carries roughly 38,000 clones, 65% to 85% recorded once. The source of this sequence is a woman aged 25 to 39 in good health and CMV-seropositive. The genes are TRBV5-4 and TRBJ2-3; 8 bases are a match to TRBD1. The sample taken for sequencing was PBMCs. The CDR3 region has the DNA TGTGCCAGCAGCTTGTGGACAGGGACAGATACGCAGTATTTT. Protein sequence: CASSLWTGTDTQYF. Filled out from reference TRBV5-4 and TRBJ2-3, the complete variable domain reads ETGVTQSPTHLIKTRGQQVTLRCSSQSGHNTVSWYQQALGQGPQFIFQYYREEENGRGNFPPRFSGLQFPNYSSELNVNALELDDSALYLCASSLWTGTDTQYFGPGTRLTVL.